Listed below are T cell receptor beta chains from one sample, sequenced in a study of blood T cell repertoires in COVID-19. Assay: immunoSEQ multiplex PCR; the TCRdb copy retains only in-frame clones and omits some. The repertoire has approximately 42,000 clones, about 70% of them found once; the top ten carry about three fifths. The material sequenced was peripheral blood. These receptors were obtained from an elderly man with acute or convalescent COVID-19. Both conserved end residues are part of each CDR3. D genes are given only for firm matches. The size of a clone is reported for some rows only, either as once, few or many, or as a class for expanded clones.

once | TRBJ1-2 | TRBV15 | . | CATSRAPQGNYGYTF | TGTGCCACCAGCAGGGCGCCACAGGGTAACTATGGCTACACCTTC
. | TRBJ2-1 | TRBV5-1 | TRBD2 | CASSLGTSGPYNEQFF | TGCGCCAGCAGCTTAGGGACTAGCGGGCCCTACAATGAGCAGTTCTTC
. | TRBJ2-3 | TRBV18 | . | CASSPLDTQYF | TGTGCCAGCTCACCCTTAGATACGCAGTATTTT
. | TRBJ2-2 | TRBV2 | TRBD2 | CASKASGANTGELFF | TGTGCCAGCAAGGCTAGCGGGGCGAACACCGGGGAGCTGTTTTTT
. | TRBJ2-1 | TRBV9 | . | CASSVFAGSSYNEQFF | TGTGCCAGCAGCGTATTCGCCGGGAGCTCCTACAATGAGCAGTTCTTC
. | TRBJ2-7 | TRBV10-3 | TRBD2 | CAISVTGTNYEQYF | TGTGCCATCAGTGTTACCGGGACTAACTACGAGCAGTACTTC
. | TRBJ2-2 | TRBV7-2 | . | CASSSFAGGGTGELFF | TGTGCCAGCAGCTCCTTCGCCGGAGGTGGCACCGGGGAGCTGTTTTTT
few | TRBJ2-1 | TRBV29-1 | TRBD2 | CSVPGLAGEYNEQFF | TGCAGCGTCCCGGGACTAGCGGGAGAGTACAATGAGCAGTTCTTC
few | TRBJ2-3 | TRBV7-9 | . | CASSLLAEDTQYF | TGTGCCAGCAGCTTGCTAGCAGAGGATACGCAGTATTTT
. | TRBJ2-1 | TRBV4-1 | TRBD2 | CASSLLAGGPSEQFF | TGCGCCAGCAGCCTTTTAGCGGGAGGGCCAAGTGAGCAGTTCTTC
. | TRBJ1-1 | TRBV21-1 | . | CASSKVSQGNTEAFF | TGTGCCAGCAGCAAAGTATCGCAGGGGAACACTGAAGCTTTCTTT
. | TRBJ2-1 | TRBV28 | TRBD2 | CASSTRVAGDYNEQFF | TGTGCCAGCAGCACCCGGGTAGCGGGGGACTACAATGAGCAGTTCTTC
. | TRBJ2-1 | TRBV5-1 | . | CASSLGDSRYYEQFF | TGCGCCAGCAGCTTAGGCGACTCGAGGTATTATGAGCAGTTCTTC
. | TRBJ2-7 | TRBV28 | TRBD1 | CASSFRYRGEQYF | TGTGCCAGCAGTTTCCGATACAGGGGCGAGCAGTACTTC
. | TRBJ2-2 | TRBV7-3 | . | CASSLTSGTGELFF | TGTGCCAGCAGCTTAACGTCGGGCACCGGGGAGCTGTTTTTT
. | TRBJ2-7 | TRBV30 | . | CAWSKGLEQYF | TGTGCCTGGAGCAAAGGACTCGAGCAGTACTTC
. | TRBJ2-2 | TRBV4-1 | . | CASSQESSANTGELFF | TGCGCCAGCAGCCAAGAGTCGAGCGCGAACACCGGGGAGCTGTTTTTT